This TCR beta chain was documented in a study of T cell responses to AZD1222 COVID-19 vaccine. The CDR3 runs to 15 residues. Looked up from germline, CDR1 is SGHKS and CDR2 is YYEKEE (reference sequence). V was pared by 3 bases and J by 0 bases, with 10 bases between. Generated by immunoSEQ multiplex PCR, the TCRdb table keeps only in-frame clones and is missing some. The repertoire holds over 150,000 clones, with more than 90% as singletons. A remark on this clone: Its antigen is still unknown.

The study, taken as a whole, reports: Donors were chiefly white British, with a greater number of females, and clonal diversity was perhaps underestimated.

The TCR sequence derives from an adult in good health. The rearrangement links TRBV5-5 to TRBJ1-3; weak D call: TRBD1 (6 bases). Specimen: peripheral blood, collected on day 0 of AZD1222 vaccination. The CDR3 spells CASSWDMYSGNTIYF. The CDR3 DNA is TGTGCCAGCAGCTGGGACATGTACTCTGGAAACACCATATATTTT.